The 5 T cell receptor beta chains given below trace back to one sample, sequenced in a study of shared clonotypes between healthy human individuals. CD45RO-negative CD8 cells positively selected for CCR7 made up the naive population, which excluded terminally differentiated effector memory CD45RA+ cells. Clones were sequenced by immunoSEQ multiplex PCR, and TCRdb holds only the in-frame ones, with some missing. The data contain roughly 570,000 clones, about 98% of them seen just once; the ten biggest clones take up approximately 0.3%. The specimen sequenced was naive CD8+ T cells sorted from blood. The receptors stem from a man aged 25-45 years in good health.

This clone appeared once. The V and J genes are TRBV6-1 and TRBJ2-7; possibly TRBD2 for D (5 bases). Germline V CDR1 and CDR2: MNHNS, SASEGT. The germline V and J ends were trimmed by 1 base and 3 bases, with 13 bases remaining between them. This CDR3 comprises 15 residues. The CDR3 sequence: CASSEGQRTIYEQYF. The DNA for the CDR3 is TGTGCCAGCAGTGAAGGGCAGCGGACCATCTACGAGCAGTACTTC.

The gene calls are TRBV6-6 and TRBJ2-3; D uncertain. CDR1 and CDR2 from the germline V gene are MNHNY and SVGAGI (reference sequence). V gave up 2 bases and J gave up 2 bases, with 11 bases separating them. The CDR3 sequence is 15 residues long. The CDR3, as DNA: TGTGCCAGCAGTTACGAAGCAGACAACACAGATACGCAGTATTTT. Encoded protein: CASSYEADNTDTQYF.

The chain links TRBV27 to TRBJ1-1; no clear D. The CDR3 contains 14 residues. Germline CDR1 MNHEY, CDR2 SMNVEV (reference sequence). Trimming removed 0 bases from V and 1 base from J, with 6 bases in between. The CDR3 coding sequence is TGTGCCAGCAGTTTATCGGCCAGGAACACTGAAGCTTTCTTT. It specifies CASSLSARNTEAFF.

In nucleotides, the CDR3 is TGTGCCAGCAGCTTAGTGGTAGGGGCTGAAGCTTTCTTT. Translation gives CASSLVVGAEAFF. The chain joins TRBV7-9 to TRBJ1-1; D possibly corresponds to TRBD1 (5 bases). V lost 1 base and J lost 6, with 9 bases in between. The CDR3 consists of 13 residues. The V gene's germline CDR1 is SEHNR and CDR2 FQNEAQ (reference sequence).

On this clone: Different DNA sequences within this sample yield the same CDR3. Here the CDR3 DNA reads TGTGCCAGCAGCGTAGGAGGGGGCGACTACGAGCAGTACTTC. The encoded protein is CASSVGGGDYEQYF. The chain employs TRBV9 and TRBJ2-7; the match to TRBD1 covers 7 bases. Germline loops: CDR1 SGDLS, CDR2 YYNGEE. The J segment lost 3 bases and the V segment lost 0 bases, leaving 3 bases of the junction unmatched. The CDR3 runs to 14 residues.